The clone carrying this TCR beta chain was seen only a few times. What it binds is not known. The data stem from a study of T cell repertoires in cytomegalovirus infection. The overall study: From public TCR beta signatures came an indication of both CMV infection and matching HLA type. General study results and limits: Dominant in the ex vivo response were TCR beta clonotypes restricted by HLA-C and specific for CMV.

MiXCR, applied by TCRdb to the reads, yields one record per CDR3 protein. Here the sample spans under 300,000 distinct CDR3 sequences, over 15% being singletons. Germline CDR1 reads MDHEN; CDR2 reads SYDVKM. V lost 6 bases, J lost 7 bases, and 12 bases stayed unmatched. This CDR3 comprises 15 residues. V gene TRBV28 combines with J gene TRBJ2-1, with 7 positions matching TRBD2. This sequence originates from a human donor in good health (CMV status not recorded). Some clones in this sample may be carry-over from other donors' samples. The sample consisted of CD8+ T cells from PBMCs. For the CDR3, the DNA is TGTGCCAGCAGCCGAACATCCGGGACTAAAAATGAGCAGTTCTTC. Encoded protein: CASSRTSGTKNEQFF.